Listed here are 14 T cell receptor beta chains from one sample, sequenced in a study of blood T cell repertoires in COVID-19. Libraries were prepared by immunoSEQ multiplex PCR; TCRdb keeps only in-frame clonotypes and omits some of them. The sample consists of 150,000 to 200,000 clones, 85% to 90% of them appearing once. The source material was peripheral blood. These receptors all stem from a woman aged 60 to 75 with acute or convalescent COVID-19.

The chain combines TRBV4-1 with TRBJ1-1, with 8 bases fitting TRBD1. The length of the CDR3 is 15 residues. From germline, CDR1 is MGHRA and CDR2 YSYEKL. V lost 2 bases and J lost 1; bases outside the gene matches: 3. As DNA, the CDR3 is TGCGCCAGCAGCCAATTGACAGGGGCGAACACTGAAGCTTTCTTT. Protein sequence: CASSQLTGANTEAFF.

In this sample, this clone turned up a few times. V is TRBV4-1 and J is TRBJ2-7, with 9 bases identical to TRBD1. V shed 2 bases and J 6 bases; nucleotides not matched to a gene: 11. Germline values: CDR1 MGHRA, CDR2 YSYEKL. The CDR3 is made up of 16 amino acids. The CDR3 bases are TGCGCCAGCAGCCAATTACCCGGACAGGGGAGCCTCGAGCAGTACTTC. As protein: CASSQLPGQGSLEQYF.

The gene calls are TRBV12-3 or TRBV12-4 and TRBJ1-1; tentatively, D is TRBD1 (6 bases). The ends were cut back, 6 bases at V and 0 bases at J, with 8 bases in the middle. The CDR3 is 13 residues long. As DNA, the CDR3 is TGTGCCAGCAGCGGGACACTGAACACTGAAGCTTTCTTT. Amino acids: CASSGTLNTEAFF.

The rearrangement joins TRBV5-4 to TRBJ1-2; 7 nucleotides line up with TRBD1. The CDR3 runs 15 residues. Germline CDR1 SGHNT, CDR2 YYREEE (reference sequence). Trimming removed 4 bases from V and 4 bases from J; junction bases left unmatched: 10. For the CDR3, the DNA is TGTGCCAGCAGCCGACCCGGGACAGCAATCTATGGCTACACCTTC. Its protein is CASSRPGTAIYGYTF. The complete variable domain, with remaining parts taken from reference TRBV5-4 and TRBJ1-2, reads ETGVTQSPTHLIKTRGQQVTLRCSSQSGHNTVSWYQQALGQGPQFIFQYYREEENGRGNFPPRFSGLQFPNYSSELNVNALELDDSALYLCASSRPGTAIYGYTFGSGTRLTVV.

The rearrangement uses TRBV18 and TRBJ1-2, with a weak D call TRBD1 (6 bases). This CDR3 spans 14 amino acids. Germline loops: CDR1 KGHSH, CDR2 LQKENI. Trimming stripped 2 bases from V and 8 bases from J, with 15 bases between. The CDR3 DNA follows: TGTGCCAGCTCACCATTATCTGGGGGCGGAGGCTACACCTTC. This gives the protein CASSPLSGGGGYTF. Based on the CDR3 plus reference TRBV18 and TRBJ1-2, the full variable domain is NAGVMQNPRHLVRRRGQEARLRCSPMKGHSHVYWYRQLPEEGLKFMVYLQKENIIDESGMPKERFSAEFPKEGPSILRIQQVVRGDSAAYFCASSPLSGGGGYTFGSGTRLTVV.

The chain carries TRBV5-1 and TRBJ2-1, with TRBD2 identical over 9 bases. V dropped 0 bases and J dropped 6; count of bases not matched to a gene: 4. CDR1 is SGHRS and CDR2 is YFSETQ in the germline V gene. This CDR3 region has 15 residues. The CDR3 coding sequence is TGCGCCAGCAGCTTGGTCGCGGGAGGGGTCAATGAGCAGTTCTTC. This encodes CASSLVAGGVNEQFF.

The rearrangement uses TRBV28 and TRBJ1-2, with D possibly matching TRBD1 (6 bases). CDR3 length equals 13 residues. V was cut by 4 bases and J by 6 bases, with 12 bases left in between. The germline V gene has CDR1 MDHEN and CDR2 SYDVKM. CDR3 bases: TGTGCCAGCAGTTCCCAGGGGAATGATGGCTACACCTTC. Residues: CASSSQGNDGYTF.

This clone was detected a few times. V usage is TRBV11-2 and J usage is TRBJ1-2, with D perhaps matching TRBD1 (5 bases). The CDR3 length is 14 residues. Per germline, CDR1 SGHAT and CDR2 FQNNGV. V lost 6 bases and J lost 4, with 15 bases in between. DNA for the CDR3: TGTGCCAGCAGTTACGGGGGGTCCTTCTATGGCTACACCTTC. Protein product: CASSYGGSFYGYTF.

V is TRBV28 and J is TRBJ1-2; D unresolved. This CDR3 is 12 amino acids long. Per the germline V gene, CDR1 is MDHEN and CDR2 is SYDVKM. V dropped 8 bases and J dropped 8 bases, with 15 bases sitting between them. The DNA of the CDR3 is TGTGCCAGCGCCCAAGGAAGGGAGGGCTACACCTTC. As protein: CASAQGREGYTF.

The rearrangement uses TRBV3-1 (or the pseudogene TRBV3-2) and TRBJ1-2; tentatively, D is TRBD1 (5 bases). Germline CDR1 and CDR2: LGHDT and YNNKEL (reference sequence). Between the trimmed V and J ends, which lost 8 bases and 2 bases, there was a span of 15 bases. The CDR3 runs 14 residues. The CDR3 sequence: CASEKAGRNYGYTF. The CDR3 coding sequence is TGTGCCAGCGAAAAGGCAGGGAGGAACTATGGCTACACCTTC.

The V gene is TRBV6-1, the J gene TRBJ2-2, with D possibly being TRBD1 (6 bases). The length of the CDR3 is 16 residues. In germline, CDR1 is MNHNS, CDR2 SASEGT. Trimming cost V 4 bases and J 5 bases, with 17 bases left between them. The CDR3 sequence: CASSGPRGQATGELFF. CDR3 sequence (DNA): TGTGCCAGCAGTGGCCCCAGGGGTCAAGCGACCGGGGAGCTGTTTTTT.

This clone was seen only once. V and J are TRBV10-1 and TRBJ2-2; TRBD1 matches 7 bases. The CDR3 has 16 residues. The V and J ends lost 0 bases and 6 bases, in that order; junction bases with no gene match: 7. Germline-derived CDR1 and CDR2 are WNHNN and SYGVQD (reference sequence). This chain's CDR3 is CASSESAGTAAGELFF. CDR3 DNA: TGCGCCAGCAGTGAGTCGGCCGGGACAGCAGCCGGGGAGCTGTTTTTT.

J is TRBJ1-4 and V is TRBV5-1; weak D call: TRBD1 (6 bases). Germline V gene lookup returns CDR1 SGHRS and CDR2 YFSETQ. The V and J ends lost 5 bases and 5 bases respectively, with 16 bases between them. The CDR3 contains 15 residues. CDR3 loop: CASRSAGAANEKLFF. CDR3 DNA: TGCGCCAGCAGGTCCGCAGGGGCAGCAAATGAAAAACTGTTTTTT.

V is TRBV5-1 and J is TRBJ1-1; a weak D match, TRBD1 (6 bases). V was cut by 0 bases and J by 7 bases, with 16 bases left in between. There are 15 residues in the CDR3. Per germline, CDR1 SGHRS and CDR2 YFSETQ. Here the CDR3 reads CASSLEYRGAFEAFF. DNA for the CDR3: TGCGCCAGCAGCTTGGAATACCGGGGGGCTTTTGAAGCTTTCTTT.